Shown below are 25 T cell receptor beta chains from a single sample sequenced in a study of CD4+ T cells in melanoma. The table came from immunoSEQ multiplex PCR; TCRdb's copy has only in-frame clones and leaves some out. The sample includes fewer than 150,000 clones, about nine tenths of them seen just once. The receptors shown here come from a human donor with melanoma.

The chain recombines TRBV6-6 with TRBJ1-5; tentative D call: TRBD1 (5 bases). Per germline, CDR1 MNHNY and CDR2 SVGAGI (reference sequence). Trimming shortened V by 4 bases and J by 5 bases, and 15 bases separated the two germline ends. The CDR3 covers 15 residues. The CDR3 loop is CASSLKRGSDQPQHF. The CDR3, as DNA: TGTGCCAGCAGTTTAAAACGGGGGTCGGATCAGCCCCAGCATTTT.

The chain uses TRBV6-5 and TRBJ2-1; 11 bases align to TRBD2. Germline V lookup: CDR1 MNHEY, CDR2 SVGAGI. The junction had 7 bases not matched to a gene; V was cut back by 7 bases and J by 5 bases. This CDR3 region has 15 residues. The CDR3 is CASTATSGGHNEQFF. In nucleotides, the CDR3 is TGTGCCAGCACCGCTACTAGCGGGGGCCACAATGAGCAGTTCTTC.

The gene calls are TRBV19 and TRBJ1-5; D is unresolved. Trimming shortened V by 0 bases and J by 5 bases, and 5 bases separated the two germline ends. Germline loops: CDR1 LNHDA, CDR2 SQIVND (reference sequence). There are 13 residues in the CDR3. CDR3 nucleotide sequence: TGTGCCAGTAGTATAGACGCAGATCAGCCCCAGCATTTT. Translated: CASSIDADQPQHF.

The chain employs TRBV5-1 and TRBJ2-5; maybe TRBD2 (7 bases). The germline gives CDR1 SGHRS, CDR2 YFSETQ. This CDR3 comprises 15 residues. V shed 4 bases and J shed 5 bases, with 18 bases lying between them. The CDR3 coding sequence is TGCGCCAGCAGCCCAGGAGCGGGACATGGGGAGACCCAGTACTTC. Protein: CASSPGAGHGETQYF.

The J gene is TRBJ2-7, the V gene TRBV2, with unresolved D. The CDR3 has 12 residues. In germline, CDR1 is SNHLY, CDR2 FYNNEI. The V gene lost 5 bases and the J gene lost 0 bases, with 5 bases spanning the gap. The CDR3 DNA sequence: TGTGCCAGCAGTCGCAGCTCCTACGAGCAGTACTTC. This codes for CASSRSSYEQYF.

The rearrangement links TRBV5-6 to TRBJ2-5; D may be TRBD2 (6 bases). CDR1 and CDR2 from the germline V gene are SGHDT and YYEEEE. Trimming cost V 1 base and J 12 bases, with 16 bases left between them. This CDR3 has 13 residues. CDR3 DNA: TGTGCCAGCAGCTTGCGAATGGCGGGAATGAAGTACTTC. Residues: CASSLRMAGMKYF.

The V call is TRBV19, the J call TRBJ1-2; tentative D call: TRBD1 (6 bases). With 3 bases removed from V and 6 bases from J, the gap between germline ends came to 11 bases. Germline CDR1 is LNHDA and CDR2 is SQIVND (reference sequence). This CDR3 region has 13 residues. CDR3 sequence (DNA): TGTGCCAGTAGTATCTGGCAGGGGCATGGCTACACCTTC. Its translation: CASSIWQGHGYTF. The full variable domain, completed using reference TRBV19 and TRBJ1-2, is DGGITQSPKYLFRKEGQNVTLSCEQNLNHDAMYWYRQDPGQGLRLIYYSQIVNDFQKGDIAEGYSVSREKKESFPLTVTSAQKNPTAFYLCASSIWQGHGYTFGSGTRLTVV.

The chain is built from TRBV11-1 and TRBJ1-1; D gene uncertain. Trimming stripped 5 bases from V and 0 bases from J, with 13 bases between. CDR1 is SGHAT, CDR2 FQDESV, per germline (reference sequence). The CDR3 has 15 residues. The CDR3: CASSPRTGMNTEAFF. The CDR3 region has the DNA TGTGCCAGCAGCCCCAGGACTGGGATGAACACTGAAGCTTTCTTT. The whole variable domain, remainder taken from reference TRBV11-1 and TRBJ1-1, is EAEVAQSPRYKITEKSQAVAFWCDPISGHATLYWYRQILGQGPELLVQFQDESVVDDSQLPKDRFSAERLKGVDSTLKIQPAELGDSAMYLCASSPRTGMNTEAFFGQGTRLTVV.

This chain uses TRBV30 with TRBJ1-6; D not resolved. The CDR3 totals 12 residues. The V and J ends lost 1 base and 10 bases respectively, with 8 bases between them. Germline V CDR1 and CDR2: GTSNPN, SVGIG (reference sequence). The DNA of the CDR3 is TGTGCCTGGAGTGAAGAAAGATCACCCCTCCACTTT. As protein: CAWSEERSPLHF.

This rearrangement joins TRBV6-1 to TRBJ2-2, with 11 positions matching TRBD1. The CDR3 loop spans 15 amino acids. Germline V gene data show CDR1 as MNHNS and CDR2 as SASEGT. The J segment lost 6 bases and the V segment lost 5 bases, leaving 5 bases of the junction unmatched. CDR3 sequence (DNA): TGTGCCAGCAGTCCCCGGACAGGGGGCCCCGGGGAGCTGTTTTTT. Translated: CASSPRTGGPGELFF.

A single count supports this clone. V gene TRBV11-2 combines with J gene TRBJ2-4, with 9 nucleotides matching TRBD2. The CDR3 loop spans 18 amino acids. CDR1 is SGHAT and CDR2 is FQNNGV in the germline V gene. Trimming at V came to 1 base and at J to 1 base, leaving 8 bases not matched to a gene. CDR3 sequence: CASSLVSSGAEAKNIQYF. CDR3 coding DNA: TGTGCCAGCAGCTTAGTGTCTAGCGGGGCGGAGGCCAAAAACATTCAGTACTTC. The entire variable domain, with the rest obtained from reference TRBV11-2 and TRBJ2-4, is as follows: EAGVAQSPRYKIIEKRQSVAFWCNPISGHATLYWYQQILGQGPKLLIQFQNNGVVDDSQLPKDRFSAERLKGVDSTLKIQPAKLEDSAVYLCASSLVSSGAEAKNIQYFGAGTRLSVL.

CDR3 nucleotide sequence: TGTGCCAGCAGTTTGGGCAGGGACCAGCCCCAGCATTTT. Its translation: CASSLGRDQPQHF. The chain joins TRBV28 to TRBJ1-5; perhaps TRBD1 as D (5 bases). This CDR3 has 13 residues. The V gene lost 3 bases and the J gene lost 7 bases, with 10 bases spanning the gap. CDR1 and CDR2 (germline): MDHEN, SYDVKM.

This chain uses TRBV30 with TRBJ2-5; the D gene is possibly TRBD1 (5 bases). Deletions cut 0 bases from V and 2 bases from J, with 7 bases between. CDR3 length: 13 residues. Germline V gives CDR1 GTSNPN, CDR2 SVGIG (reference sequence). Here the CDR3 reads CAWSVDRQETQYF. The CDR3 region has the DNA TGTGCCTGGAGTGTAGACAGACAAGAGACCCAGTACTTC. The full variable domain, completed using reference TRBV30 and TRBJ2-5, is SQTIHQWPATLVQPVGSPLSLECTVEGTSNPNLYWYRQAAGRGLQLLFYSVGIGQISSEVPQNLSASRPQDRQFILSSKKLLLSDSGFYLCAWSVDRQETQYFGPGTRLLVL.

This clone appeared a single time. A junction boundary mismatches the germline segment, possibly from a read error. Different DNA sequences within this sample yield the same CDR3. This rearrangement joins TRBV30 to TRBJ1-2; TRBD1 is a possible D gene (6 bases). Per the germline V gene, CDR1 is GTSNPN and CDR2 is SVGIG (reference sequence). This CDR3 has 13 amino acids. The CDR3 sequence is CAWREQGLGGYTF. For the CDR3, the DNA is TGTGCTTGGAGGGAACAGGGTTTGGGCGGCTACACCTTC.

The rearrangement uses TRBV5-1 and TRBJ1-2; unclear D gene. Between the trimmed V and J ends, which lost 0 bases and 4 bases, there was a span of 10 bases. The CDR3 sequence is 14 residues long. From germline, CDR1 is SGHRS and CDR2 YFSETQ. CDR3 bases: TGCGCCAGCAGCTTGGCCGGCATTTCCTATGGCTACACCTTC. Protein: CASSLAGISYGYTF.

The chain is built from TRBV6-6 and TRBJ1-1; D gene uncertain. Germline V lookup: CDR1 MNHNY, CDR2 SVGAGI (reference sequence). V was shortened by 8 bases and J by 1 base, with 17 bases between the two germline ends. The CDR3 is 15 residues long. This CDR3 is CASLTGLNKNTEAFF. CDR3 bases: TGTGCCAGCCTGACGGGCCTCAACAAGAACACTGAAGCTTTCTTT.

The chain links TRBV5-4 to TRBJ2-1; 7 nucleotides align to TRBD1. This CDR3 is 12 amino acids long. Germline CDR1 SGHNT, CDR2 YYREEE (reference sequence). V lost 5 bases and J lost 10; bases outside the gene matches: 6. The DNA of the CDR3 is TGTGCCAGCAGTTCACAGGGGCTCGAGCAGTTCTTC. Its protein is CASSSQGLEQFF. The full variable domain, its missing parts supplied by reference TRBV5-4 and TRBJ2-1, is ETGVTQSPTHLIKTRGQQVTLRCSSQSGHNTVSWYQQALGQGPQFIFQYYREEENGRGNFPPRFSGLQFPNYSSELNVNALELDDSALYLCASSSQGLEQFFGPGTRLTVL.

The V call is TRBV5-1, the J call TRBJ2-1, with D possibly TRBD1 on 5 matching bases. Germline V CDR1 and CDR2: SGHRS, YFSETQ. CDR3 size: 14 residues. Trimming took off 3 bases at V and 8 bases at J, with 15 bases between the two ends. CDR3 nucleotide sequence: TGCGCCAGCAGCTATAGACGGCAGGGCGATGAGCAGTTCTTC. It codes for CASSYRRQGDEQFF.

The rearrangement joins TRBV6-5 to TRBJ1-1, with D unresolved. V gave up 6 bases and J gave up 3 bases, with 17 bases separating them. From germline, CDR1 is MNHEY and CDR2 SVGAGI. CDR3 length equals 15 residues. DNA of the CDR3: TGTGCCAGCAGCCCCTCCACGGGGAGGTACACTGAAGCTTTCTTT. Its protein product is CASSPSTGRYTEAFF.

The J gene is TRBJ1-2, the V gene TRBV4-1; tentative D call: TRBD1 (5 bases). Germline V CDR1 and CDR2: MGHRA, YSYEKL. Trimming took off 4 bases at V and 4 bases at J, with 13 bases between the two ends. This CDR3 contains 14 residues. CDR3 loop: CASSPLGGVYGYTF. CDR3 DNA: TGCGCCAGCAGCCCCTTGGGGGGTGTCTATGGCTACACCTTC.

In regard to this clone: The same CDR3 is also encoded by other DNA sequences in this sample. CDR3: CASSLQGDQPQHF. The CDR3 DNA reads TGTGCCAGCAGCCTACAGGGAGATCAGCCCCAGCATTTT. The rearrangement links TRBV7-9 to TRBJ1-5; weak D call: TRBD1 (6 bases). The germline V gene has CDR1 SEHNR and CDR2 FQNEAQ (reference sequence). The V and J ends lost 5 bases and 5 bases respectively, with 10 bases between them. CDR3 length equals 13 residues.

The genes are TRBV2 and TRBJ2-1; the D gene is possibly TRBD2 (5 bases). The CDR3 is 12 amino acids. V was shortened by 3 bases and J by 13 bases, with 13 bases between the two germline ends. Germline values: CDR1 SNHLY, CDR2 FYNNEI. The CDR3 DNA is TGTGCCAGCAGTGAGTTGAGGGCTAGTCAGTTCTTC. Translating it yields CASSELRASQFF.

J is TRBJ1-2 and V is TRBV28; D ambiguous. V was shortened by 3 bases and J by 8 bases, with 7 bases between the two germline ends. The length of the CDR3 is 11 residues. Looked up from germline, CDR1 is MDHEN and CDR2 is SYDVKM. CDR3 in amino acids: CASSFVRGYTF. As DNA, the CDR3 is TGTGCCAGCAGTTTTGTGAGAGGCTACACCTTC.

CDR3 DNA sequence: TGTGCCAGCAGTCCCCTCGGGACAGGGGTTGGGCTGGGCACAGATACGCAGTATTTT. This sequence encodes CASSPLGTGVGLGTDTQYF. The V gene is TRBV4-2, the J gene TRBJ2-3; TRBD1 agrees at 10 bases. There are 19 residues in the CDR3. After removal of 6 bases from V and 1 base from J, the junction contained 16 bases not matched to a gene. Looked up from germline, CDR1 is LGHNA and CDR2 is YNFKEQ.

The chain is built from TRBV2 and TRBJ1-2; tentatively, D is TRBD1 (5 bases). CDR1 is SNHLY, CDR2 FYNNEI, per germline. This CDR3 has 13 residues. The V and J ends lost 7 bases and 2 bases respectively, with 11 bases between them. CDR3 DNA: TGTGCCAGCACAGAGGGGCGCAACTATGGCTACACCTTC. Its protein is CASTEGRNYGYTF.